These 16 T cell receptor beta chains share one sample of origin, sequenced in a study of CD8 T cells in ankylosing spondylitis. General observations from the study: Characteristic, it appeared, of ankylosing spondylitis blood was a TCR beta motif of roughly 8 highly homologous variants.

Their antigens remain unidentified. TCRdb re-called the 5' RACE reads with MiXCR, one entry per CDR3 protein. This table holds about 500,000 distinct CDR3 sequences, over 9.5% found once. The sample was blood, either unsorted or a sorted T cell fraction (not recorded which). The receptors were gathered from a male donor with ankylosing spondylitis.

The chain has TRBV20-1 and TRBJ2-7, with D perhaps matching TRBD2 (5 bases). Germline values: CDR1 DFQATT, CDR2 SNEGSKA (reference sequence). Trimming removed 6 bases from V and 4 bases from J, with 13 bases in between. This CDR3 contains 12 residues. The CDR3 nucleotides read TGCAGTGCGTCCCGGGGAAGTTACGAGCAGTACGTC. Protein sequence: CSASRGSYEQYV.

This clonotype was recorded at least ten times. As DNA, the CDR3 is TGCGCCAGCAGCTCCCTTGCGGACACTGAAGCTTTCTTT. This encodes CASSSLADTEAFF. V and J are TRBV5-1 and TRBJ1-1; D is unclear. The CDR3 has 13 residues. V shed 3 bases and J shed 3 bases, with 9 bases lying between them. Germline values: CDR1 SGHRS, CDR2 YFSETQ.

This clonotype was seen many times. The rearrangement uses TRBV11-2 and TRBJ2-1; D might be TRBD2 (6 bases). The CDR3 is 16 amino acids. Trimming pared 1 base from V and 4 bases from J, leaving 14 bases between. Germline lookup yields CDR1 SGHAT and CDR2 FQNNGV. CDR3 residues: CASSLGGSGSYNEQFF. CDR3 in DNA: TGTGCCAGCAGCTTAGGCGGTAGCGGATCTTACAATGAGCAGTTCTTC.

This clonotype was counted a few times. The V and J genes are TRBV30 and TRBJ2-7; TRBD2 is a possible D gene (6 bases). Trimming cost V 1 base and J 7 bases, with 11 bases left between them. Germline assignment: CDR1 GTSNPN and CDR2 SVGIG (reference sequence). The CDR3 is made up of 12 amino acids. DNA for the CDR3: TGTGCCTGGAGTGCATCTGGGGGGGAGCAGTACTTC. It is translated as CAWSASGGEQYF.

The chain couples TRBV6-2 or TRBV6-3 to TRBJ2-7; 9 bases are shared with TRBD1. Germline CDR1 reads MNHEY; CDR2 reads SVGEGT. This CDR3 has 15 amino acids. The ends lost 8 bases at V and 1 base at J; junction bases unmatched: 9. The CDR3 nucleotides read TGTGCCAGCCAGAAGGGGGGACAGGGATCCTACGAGCAGTACTTC. Protein sequence: CASQKGGQGSYEQYF.

This clonotype was counted ten times or more. The chain employs TRBV7-2 and TRBJ2-3, with unresolved D. This CDR3 is built from 14 residues. From germline, CDR1 is SGHTA and CDR2 FQGNSA. Trimming cost V 1 base and J 4 bases, with 9 bases left between them. The CDR3 DNA reads as TGTGCCAGCAGCTTAGTTTCCTGGGCAGATACGCAGTATTTT. This encodes CASSLVSWADTQYF.

The V call is TRBV7-2, the J call TRBJ1-3; 7 bases are shared with TRBD1. V trimming: 4 bases; J trimming: 3 bases; junction bases outside the gene matches: 9. This CDR3 contains 16 residues. From germline, CDR1 is SGHTA and CDR2 FQGNSA. The CDR3 here is CASSSTGTVYGNTIYF. Written as DNA, the CDR3 is TGTGCCAGCAGCTCGACCGGGACAGTGTATGGAAACACCATATATTTT.

This clonotype showed up just a few times. This sequence joins TRBV7-9 and TRBJ2-1; 9 nucleotides line up with TRBD1. The CDR3 totals 17 residues. V dropped 3 bases and J dropped 3; count of bases not matched to a gene: 9. Germline V gene data show CDR1 as SEHNR and CDR2 as FQNEAQ (reference sequence). The CDR3 DNA reads TGTGCCAGCAGCTTCGCCCCGGGACAGGGAAACTACAATGAGCAGTTCTTC. Protein sequence: CASSFAPGQGNYNEQFF.

This clonotype has more than one count but fewer than ten. The gene calls are TRBV20-1 and TRBJ1-1; TRBD1 agrees at 10 bases. The CDR3 spans 14 residues. The germline CDR1 and CDR2 sequences are DFQATT and SNEGSKA (reference sequence). V lost 1 base and J lost 11; bases outside the gene matches: 10. The CDR3 loop reads CSARAETGGSGAFF. The CDR3 DNA sequence: TGCAGTGCTAGAGCCGAGACAGGGGGCTCGGGGGCTTTCTTT.

This clonotype was seen only a few times. This sequence joins TRBV24-1 and TRBJ1-5; D is undetermined. The CDR3 is 17 residues long. Germline-derived CDR1 and CDR2 are KGHDR and SFDVKD. Trimming took off 0 bases at V and 0 bases at J, with 11 bases between the two ends. CDR3 coding DNA: TGTGCCACCAGTGATTTGCGCCCGCAGTATAGCAATCAGCCCCAGCATTTT. It yields the protein CATSDLRPQYSNQPQHF.

This clonotype was observed many times. The chain uses TRBV7-9 and TRBJ2-1, with unresolved D. Trimming stripped 9 bases from V and 2 bases from J, with 8 bases between. Per the germline V gene, CDR1 is SEHNR and CDR2 is FQNEAQ (reference sequence). The CDR3 totals 12 residues. CDR3: CASYSTYNEQFF. As DNA, the CDR3 is TGTGCCAGTTATTCCACCTACAATGAGCAGTTCTTC.

This chain connects TRBV14 to TRBJ2-3, with 7 bases that match TRBD2. V dropped 4 bases and J dropped 6; count of bases not matched to a gene: 7. CDR1 SGHDN and CDR2 FVKESK come from the germline V gene. The CDR3 covers 14 residues. The CDR3, as DNA: TGTGCCAGCAGCCCCGGGACTATTGGGGATACGCAGTATTTT. It translates to CASSPGTIGDTQYF.

This clonotype has only a few counts. V gene TRBV6-2 or TRBV6-3 combines with J gene TRBJ1-5, with D perhaps TRBD1 (6 bases). The V and J ends lost 5 bases and 1 base respectively, with 24 bases between them. This CDR3 has 19 amino acids. Germline CDR1 MNHEY, CDR2 SVGEGT. CDR3 nucleotides: TGTGCCAGCAGTAAAACGGGGGGCGCGAGGCAGAGGAGCAATCAGCCCCAGCATTTT. Its protein product is CASSKTGGARQRSNQPQHF.

CDR3 DNA sequence: TGTGCCAGCACTCGCGGGGCGACCAACAATGAGCAGTTCTTC. Its protein is CASTRGATNNEQFF. The rearrangement uses TRBV3-1 and TRBJ2-1; a weak D match, TRBD2 (6 bases). The V gene's germline CDR1 is LGHDT and CDR2 YNNKEL (reference sequence). This CDR3 is built from 14 residues. V lost 7 bases to trimming and J lost 5 bases, with 15 bases between them.

This clonotype was counted between two and nine times. DNA for the CDR3: TGTGCCAGCAGCCAAGGTGACGGGACGCAGTATTTT. Encoded protein: CASSQGDGTQYF. V usage is TRBV7-9 and J usage is TRBJ2-3, with no clear D. Trimming removed 5 bases from V and 9 bases from J, with 12 bases in between. The CDR3 is 12 amino acids. CDR1 and CDR2 from the germline V gene are SEHNR and FQNEAQ (reference sequence).

This clonotype was recorded a few times. The J gene is TRBJ2-1, the V gene TRBV5-1; D not resolved. Germline loops: CDR1 SGHRS, CDR2 YFSETQ. V was pared by 4 bases and J by 6 bases, with 11 bases between. The length of the CDR3 is 13 residues. CDR3 coding DNA: TGCGCCAGCAGCCTGGACGATTTCAATGAGCAGTTCTTC. As protein: CASSLDDFNEQFF.